What follows are 25 T cell receptor beta chains derived from one specimen sequenced in a study of identical twins. MiXCR, run by TCRdb on the 5' RACE reads, gives a single entry per CDR3 protein. The sample contains 450,000 to 500,000 distinct CDR3 sequences, roughly 13% of which appear only once. The sample also formed part of further work on yellow fever vaccine responses in identical twins.

Source material: CD4+ T cells sorted from blood. The source is a woman under 30 in good health.

This sequence joins TRBV25-1 and TRBJ2-7; a possible D gene is TRBD2 (5 bases). The germline V gene encodes CDR1 MGHDK and CDR2 SYGVNS. V was cut by 2 bases and J by 0 bases, with 8 bases left in between. This CDR3 has 14 residues. The DNA of the CDR3 is TGTGCCAGCAGTGAAGCGGGTTACTCCTACGAGCAGTACTTC. Its protein is CASSEAGYSYEQYF.

As to this clonotype: One end of the junction varies from germline; a read error may be responsible. The gene calls are TRBV13 and TRBJ1-1, with a possible D match to TRBD1 (5 bases). The CDR3 has 14 amino acids. CDR1 and CDR2 (germline): PRHDT, FYEKMQ (reference sequence). The CDR3 region has the DNA TGTGCCAGCAGCCTTAGAAAGGGGAACCCTGAAGCTTTCTTT. As protein: CASSLRKGNPEAFF.

This sequence joins TRBV24-1 and TRBJ2-1, with 7 positions matching TRBD2. After removal of 5 bases from V and 6 bases from J, the junction contained 6 bases not matched to a gene. The germline V gene has CDR1 KGHDR and CDR2 SFDVKD. The CDR3 runs to 14 residues. CDR3 sequence reads: CATSAETSSNEQFF. The CDR3 DNA sequence: TGTGCCACCAGTGCCGAGACTAGCTCCAATGAGCAGTTCTTC.

The chain links TRBV12-3 or TRBV12-4 to TRBJ2-1; 12 positions match TRBD2. The junction had 8 bases not matched to a gene; V was cut back by 6 bases and J by 5 bases. This CDR3 comprises 16 residues. The chain's CDR3 is CASSPRLAGDDNEQFF. For the CDR3, the DNA is TGTGCCAGCAGCCCGAGACTAGCGGGAGACGACAATGAGCAGTTCTTC.

The V and J genes are TRBV11-2 and TRBJ2-7, with TRBD1 matching over 10 bases. The CDR3 totals 14 residues. Germline V gene sequence: CDR1 SGHAT, CDR2 FQNNGV. The V gene end was trimmed by 4 bases and the J gene end by 6 bases; junction bases not matched to a gene: 6. The CDR3 nucleotides read TGTGCCAGCAGCTCCGGACAGGGGGTACGCGAGCAGTACTTC. It specifies CASSSGQGVREQYF.

This clonotype was seen a few times. The chain is built from TRBV5-1 and TRBJ2-3; 15 bases match TRBD2. Germline assignment: CDR1 SGHRS and CDR2 YFSETQ. This CDR3 comprises 15 residues. J lost 3 bases, V lost 4 bases, and 0 bases had no gene match. For the CDR3, the DNA is TGCGCCAGCAGCGGGACTAGCGGGAGGACAGATACGCAGTATTTT. Its translation: CASSGTSGRTDTQYF.

This clonotype appeared many times. The chain carries TRBV6-1 and TRBJ1-5; the D is unclear. The ends were cut back, 4 bases at V and 7 bases at J, with 11 bases in the middle. In germline, CDR1 is MNHNS, CDR2 SASEGT. The CDR3 runs to 13 residues. The CDR3 DNA is TGTGCCAGCAGTGGGGCACGCGGGCAGCCCCAGCATTTT. Its protein product is CASSGARGQPQHF.

The chain links TRBV28 to TRBJ2-7, with 7 bases aligning to TRBD1. V lost 7 bases and J lost 2; bases outside the gene matches: 8. In germline, CDR1 is MDHEN, CDR2 SYDVKM. The CDR3 runs to 14 residues. The chain's CDR3 is CASINRGPPYEQYF. The CDR3, as DNA: TGTGCCAGCATCAACAGGGGTCCCCCCTACGAGCAGTACTTC.

This clonotype was seen ten or more times. Here the CDR3 reads CASSPLGDEQYF. The CDR3, as DNA: TGTGCCAGCTCACCCTTAGGGGACGAGCAGTACTTC. This chain connects TRBV18 to TRBJ2-7; D is possibly TRBD1 (5 bases). The CDR3 covers 12 residues. V lost 3 bases and J 5 bases, leaving 8 bases between the germline ends. Germline V gives CDR1 KGHSH, CDR2 LQKENI. Combining the CDR3 with reference TRBV18 and TRBJ2-7 gives the whole variable domain NAGVMQNPRHLVRRRGQEARLRCSPMKGHSHVYWYRQLPEEGLKFMVYLQKENIIDESGMPKERFSAEFPKEGPSILRIQQVVRGDSAAYFCASSPLGDEQYFGPGTRLTVT.

The chain couples TRBV20-1 to TRBJ2-5; D unresolved. The CDR3 contains 12 residues. V dropped 3 bases and J dropped 1 base, with 6 bases sitting between them. CDR1 is DFQATT and CDR2 is SNEGSKA in the germline V gene (reference sequence). The CDR3 coding sequence is TGCAGTGCTAGTTTAGTCCAAGAGACCCAGTACTTC. Its protein product is CSASLVQETQYF.

The gene calls are TRBV19 and TRBJ1-1; 7 bases line up with TRBD1. Germline V gene lookup returns CDR1 LNHDA and CDR2 SQIVND (reference sequence). The V and J ends lost 9 bases and 6 bases, in that order; junction bases with no gene match: 13. This CDR3 contains 14 residues. CDR3 in amino acids: CASFPGTAQSEAFF. CDR3 sequence (DNA): TGTGCCAGCTTCCCCGGGACAGCCCAGTCTGAAGCTTTCTTT.

The chain links TRBV5-1 to TRBJ2-5; no reliable D call. The germline gives CDR1 SGHRS, CDR2 YFSETQ. Trimming removed 0 bases from V and 1 base from J, with 7 bases in between. The CDR3 consists of 14 residues. CDR3 region: CASSLGALQETQYF. CDR3 bases: TGCGCCAGCAGCTTGGGAGCACTCCAAGAGACCCAGTACTTC.

The chain joins TRBV2 to TRBJ2-2; D remains unclear. Deletions cut 6 bases from V and 9 bases from J, with 14 bases between. The CDR3 consists of 13 residues. Germline CDR1 SNHLY, CDR2 FYNNEI. CDR3 loop: CASRADRPRELFF. The CDR3 nucleotides are TGTGCCAGCAGGGCGGACCGGCCCAGGGAGCTGTTTTTT.

This clonotype was counted many times. This chain joins TRBV29-1 and TRBJ2-3; D is unclear. Germline V gene data show CDR1 as SQVTM and CDR2 as ANQGSEA. The CDR3 is made up of 11 amino acids. V lost 4 bases, J lost 6 bases, and 8 bases lay in between. This CDR3 reads CSVARGDTQYF. CDR3 coding DNA: TGCAGCGTTGCTCGTGGGGATACGCAGTATTTT.

The table lists this clonotype with many counts. V and J are TRBV7-2 and TRBJ2-3; 8 bases map to TRBD2. This CDR3 spans 18 amino acids. Germline-derived CDR1 and CDR2 are SGHTA and FQGNSA. The V and J ends lost 0 bases and 2 bases, in that order; junction bases with no gene match: 10. The CDR3 here is CASSLASLAGFYTDTQYF. CDR3 coding DNA: TGTGCCAGCAGCTTAGCGTCCCTAGCGGGCTTTTACACAGATACGCAGTATTTT.

This clonotype showed up just a few times. The chain recombines TRBV6-2 or TRBV6-3 with TRBJ1-1; the match to TRBD1 covers 7 bases. V dropped 6 bases and J dropped 4; count of bases not matched to a gene: 5. This CDR3 has 13 amino acids. Germline values: CDR1 MNHEY, CDR2 SVGEGT. CDR3 residues: CASRKGAATEAFF. As DNA, the CDR3 is TGTGCCAGCAGAAAGGGGGCAGCCACTGAAGCTTTCTTT.

This rearrangement joins TRBV5-1 to TRBJ2-5; TRBD2 aligns across 7 bases. Germline values: CDR1 SGHRS, CDR2 YFSETQ. This CDR3 spans 15 amino acids. V was pared by 5 bases and J by 0 bases, with 7 bases of the junction left unmatched. CDR3 amino acids: CASRNGGNNQETQYF. CDR3 nucleotides: TGCGCCAGCAGAAACGGGGGGAACAACCAAGAGACCCAGTACTTC.

This chain links TRBV24-1 with TRBJ2-3, with 8 bases fitting TRBD1. Germline lookup yields CDR1 KGHDR and CDR2 SFDVKD. Unmatched junction bases numbered 1, after V lost 2 bases and J lost 1 base. This CDR3 has 15 residues. The CDR3 here is CATSDSGGGTDTQYF. CDR3 coding DNA: TGTGCCACCAGTGATTCAGGGGGCGGCACAGATACGCAGTATTTT.

Comments on this clonotype: One end of the junction is discordant with germline, which a read error may explain. V and J are TRBV12-3 or TRBV12-4 and TRBJ2-3; TRBD2 agrees at 10 bases. The CDR3 runs 15 residues. CDR3 residues: CASSLVSGGAVIRLF. The CDR3 bases are TGTGCCAGCAGTCTGGTGAGCGGGGGGGCCGTGATACGCCTCTTT.

This clonotype was picked up a small number of times. The chain couples TRBV11-2 to TRBJ2-2, with D perhaps TRBD2 (6 bases). CDR1 is SGHAT, CDR2 FQNNGV, per germline. V was shortened by 1 base and J by 10 bases, with 16 bases between the two germline ends. The CDR3 has 15 residues. This chain's CDR3 is CASSLVSGTGEELFF. Written as DNA, the CDR3 is TGTGCCAGCAGCTTAGTTTCGGGGACGGGGGAGGAGCTGTTTTTT.

The chain links TRBV11-2 to TRBJ2-1; D is uncertain. CDR1 is SGHAT, CDR2 FQNNGV, per germline. V lost 1 base and J 5 bases, leaving 12 bases between the germline ends. This CDR3 is built from 15 residues. The CDR3 spells CASSLVGRGDNEQFF. The CDR3 DNA reads as TGTGCCAGCAGCTTAGTGGGCCGTGGGGACAATGAGCAGTTCTTC.

This clonotype has a count of ten or more. V and J are TRBV7-9 and TRBJ2-3; 13 bases align to TRBD2. This CDR3 comprises 15 residues. After removal of 3 bases from V and 6 bases from J, the junction contained 3 bases not matched to a gene. Germline CDR1 and CDR2: SEHNR and FQNEAQ (reference sequence). The CDR3 loop is CASSFGLAGVDTQYF. In DNA form, the CDR3 reads TGTGCCAGCAGCTTCGGACTAGCGGGAGTGGATACGCAGTATTTT. The full variable domain, rest sourced from reference TRBV7-9 and TRBJ2-3, is DTGVSQNPRHKITKRGQNVTFRCDPISEHNRLYWYRQTLGQGPEFLTYFQNEAQLEKSRLLSDRFSAERPKGSFSTLEIQRTEQGDSAMYLCASSFGLAGVDTQYFGPGTRLTVL.

The sample holds many counts of this clonotype. This chain links TRBV18 with TRBJ2-5; TRBD1 might be the D (5 bases). V gave up 5 bases and J gave up 2 bases, with 9 bases separating them. The CDR3 is 13 residues long. CDR1 and CDR2 from the germline V gene are KGHSH and LQKENI. The CDR3 loop is CASSTGIQETQYF. The CDR3 DNA sequence: TGTGCCAGCTCAACAGGAATACAAGAGACCCAGTACTTC.

This clonotype showed up just a few times. V is TRBV19 and J is TRBJ2-2; TRBD2 aligns across 8 bases. The germline V gene encodes CDR1 LNHDA and CDR2 SQIVND (reference sequence). The CDR3 covers 16 residues. With 3 bases clipped from V and 6 bases from J, the junction kept 9 bases outside the gene matches. This CDR3 is CASSILDGRGSGELFF. The DNA of the CDR3 is TGTGCCAGTAGTATCCTTGACGGGAGGGGGTCCGGGGAGCTGTTTTTT.

At least ten counts were recorded for this clonotype. CDR3 region: CASSQGAGPYEQYF. CDR3 DNA sequence: TGCGCCAGCAGCCAAGGAGCGGGCCCCTACGAGCAGTACTTC. This chain links TRBV4-3 with TRBJ2-7, with a tentative D call TRBD2 (6 bases). There are 14 residues in the CDR3. The germline CDR1 and CDR2 sequences are LGHNA and YSLEER. Trimming pared 1 base from V and 2 bases from J, leaving 9 bases between.